Listed here is a single T cell receptor (beta chain). Antigen specificity is unknown. From germline, CDR1 is SGHAT and CDR2 FQDESV (reference sequence). This CDR3 spans 16 amino acids. The V gene lost 2 bases and the J gene lost 7 bases, with 18 bases spanning the gap. The data were taken from a study of cytomegalovirus exposure and HLA in healthy donors. Findings and caveats of the study: Among the CMV-associated chains, three were confirmed in vitro as specific for CMV antigens.

Use of 60 Vbeta and 13 Jbeta primers characterized the PCR. Only in-frame clones appear in the TCRdb table, and some are missing; sequencing was by immunoSEQ multiplex PCR. The sample lists 200,000 or so clones, more than 75% seen once, with 1.3% in the top ten. V gene TRBV11-1 combines with J gene TRBJ2-1; D possibly corresponds to TRBD2 (5 bases). Source material: PBMCs. The sequence was obtained from a man aged 30 to 45 in good health and CMV-seronegative. The CDR3 DNA reads TGTGCCAGCAGCTTATCCGAATCCGGGATTTCGAATGAGCAGTTCTTC. It specifies CASSLSESGISNEQFF.